The rows below give T cell receptor beta chains drawn from one sample of a study of radiotherapy plus CTLA-4 blockade in lung cancer. Assay used: immunoSEQ multiplex PCR; TCRdb lists only in-frame clones, some missing. This table holds roughly 25,000 clones, around 72% found once. Sequences were derived from peripheral blood, sampled from a patient treated with radiotherapy plus ipilimumab. The receptors were gathered from a human donor with non-small cell lung cancer who had stable disease on radiotherapy plus ipilimumab. CDR3s include the opening cysteine and the closing phenylalanine or tryptophan. D genes are given only for firm matches. Not all rows give a size; the values are once, few, many and, for expanded clones, a class.

TRBJ1-1 TRBV6-1 - - CASRKTGNTEAFF TGTGCCAGCAGGAAGACAGGGAACACTGAAGCTTTCTTT
TRBJ2-3 TRBV9 - - CASSTGDRYTDTQYF TGTGCCAGCAGCACAGGAGACAGATACACAGATACGCAGTATTTT
TRBJ2-1 TRBV9 TRBD2 - CASSVGPFPVGGPNEQFF TGTGCCAGCAGCGTAGGCCCTTTCCCCGTGGGAGGGCCGAATGAGCAGTTCTTC
TRBJ2-4 TRBV28 - few CASSSKVPSVDIQYF TGTGCCAGCAGTTCCAAGGTTCCTAGCGTGGACATTCAGTACTTC
TRBJ2-3 TRBV5-1 TRBD2 - CASSLVSGGQDTQYF TGCGCCAGCAGCTTGGTGTCGGGAGGGCAAGATACGCAGTATTTT
TRBJ1-6 TRBV5-1 TRBD1 - CASSLDRGGSPLHF TGCGCCAGCAGCCTGGACAGGGGAGGCTCACCCCTCCACTTT
TRBJ2-1 TRBV7-9 - - CASSLWVGEMNEQFF TGTGCCAGCAGCTTATGGGTGGGAGAGATGAATGAGCAGTTCTTC
TRBJ2-2 TRBV19 TRBD1 - CASAKDRVVAGELFF TGTGCCAGTGCAAAGGACAGGGTGGTCGCCGGGGAGCTGTTTTTT
TRBJ2-7 TRBV18 - - CASSPPGRAYEQYF TGTGCCAGCTCACCACCGGGGCGAGCCTACGAGCAGTACTTC
TRBJ2-3 TRBV4-3 TRBD2 - CASSQTRLAATDTQYF TGCGCCAGCAGCCAGACCAGACTAGCGGCTACAGATACGCAGTATTTT
TRBJ2-7 TRBV6-1 - - CASGQGYEQYF TGTGCCAGCGGGCAGGGCTACGAGCAGTACTTC
TRBJ2-3 TRBV12-5 TRBD2 - CASGPSGSSDTQYF TGTGCTAGTGGTCCGAGCGGGAGCTCAGATACGCAGTATTTT
TRBJ1-1 TRBV27 - - CASSLSPVNTEAFF TGTGCCAGCAGTTTATCGCCAGTGAACACTGAAGCTTTCTTT
TRBJ2-1 TRBV19 - - CASSLTWGTVSYNEQFF TGTGCCAGTAGTCTGACCTGGGGTACGGTTTCCTACAATGAGCAGTTCTTC
TRBJ2-1 TRBV7-2 - - CASSSRNEQFF TGTGCCAGCAGCTCCCGCAATGAGCAGTTCTTC